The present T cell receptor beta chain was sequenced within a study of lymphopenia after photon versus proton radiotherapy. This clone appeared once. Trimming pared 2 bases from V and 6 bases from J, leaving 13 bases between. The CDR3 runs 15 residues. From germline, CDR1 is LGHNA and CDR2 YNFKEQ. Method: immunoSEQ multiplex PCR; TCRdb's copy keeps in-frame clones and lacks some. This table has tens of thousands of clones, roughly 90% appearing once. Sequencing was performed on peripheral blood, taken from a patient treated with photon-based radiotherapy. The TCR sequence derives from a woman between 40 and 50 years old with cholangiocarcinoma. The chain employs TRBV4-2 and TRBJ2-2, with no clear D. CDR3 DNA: TGTGCCAGCAGCCAACCCGGAACAAGGGCCGGGGAGCTGTTTTTT. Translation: CASSQPGTRAGELFF.